The clone carrying this T cell receptor beta chain appeared many times. The antigen remains unidentified. The sample originates from a study of metastatic and nonmetastatic thyroid tumors. Study background: The comparison covered peripheral blood and tumor or nodule tissue in malignant and benign thyroid patients.

Nobody among the patients had been given any treatment before thyroid surgery. Study-wide results and caveats: Reported TCR beta diversity, measured in blood and tumor, was significantly higher for malignant thyroid tumors than for benign nodules.

Trimming took 0 bases from V and 5 from J, leaving 11 bases between them. The CDR3 is 14 residues long. The authors' processing: Between-group CDR3 differences, defined by clinicopathological status, yielded a distant-metastasis classifier for papillary thyroid cancer. TCRdb re-clonotyped the PCR reads via MiXCR. TCRdb's processing, not the authors' own work, is the source of the V and J calls. The sample has around 34,000 clones, about a sixth seen once. Sequenced input: blood. The chain recombines TRBV12-3 or TRBV12-4 with TRBJ2-7; no clear D gene. The sequence was collected from a female donor with papillary thyroid cancer or a benign thyroid nodule (not recorded which). Some clones in this sample may be carry-over from other donors' samples. The chain's CDR3 is CASSLATSVDEQYF. The CDR3 nucleotides read TGTGCCAGCAGTTTAGCGACGAGTGTGGACGAGCAGTACTTC.